The 18 T cell receptor beta chains in this list originate from one sample, sequenced in a study of blood T cell repertoires in COVID-19. Clones were read by immunoSEQ multiplex PCR, and TCRdb kept only the in-frame ones, dropping some. Of about 95,000 clones listed, approximately 81% are singletons. The sequencing sample was made of peripheral blood. Receptor source: an elderly man with active or convalescent COVID-19.

This clone is a singleton in its sample. The V and J genes are TRBV6-6 and TRBJ1-1, with 10 nucleotides matching TRBD1. Germline V lookup: CDR1 MNHNY, CDR2 SVGAGI (reference sequence). The CDR3 loop spans 13 amino acids. With 3 bases clipped from V and 6 bases from J, the junction kept 1 base outside the gene matches. The CDR3 spells CASSYGQGAEAFF. DNA for the CDR3: TGTGCCAGCAGTTATGGACAGGGGGCTGAAGCTTTCTTT.

The chain has TRBV7-9 and TRBJ2-7; D is unresolved. CDR1 is SEHNR, CDR2 FQNEAQ, per germline (reference sequence). This CDR3 spans 13 amino acids. The germline V and J ends were trimmed by 1 base and 5 bases, with 9 bases remaining between them. CDR3 residues: CASSLGSYDEQYF. The CDR3 nucleotides are TGTGCCAGCAGCTTAGGGAGCTACGACGAGCAGTACTTC.

This clone was counted between two and nine times. The chain has TRBV4-1 and TRBJ2-7, with a possible D match to TRBD1 (6 bases). V lost 0 bases and J lost 4, with 10 bases in between. The CDR3 is 14 amino acids. Looked up from germline, CDR1 is MGHRA and CDR2 is YSYEKL. In DNA, the CDR3 is TGCGCCAGCAGCCAAGATCAGGGGTCTTACGAGCAGTACTTC. It translates to CASSQDQGSYEQYF.

The CDR3 bases are TGTGCCAGTAAATGGTCCAGCGGGATAAGCACAGATACGCAGTATTTT. The encoded protein is CASKWSSGISTDTQYF. The rearrangement links TRBV19 to TRBJ2-3; 7 bases are shared with TRBD2. V shed 7 bases and J 0 bases; nucleotides not matched to a gene: 10. This CDR3 region has 16 residues. In germline, CDR1 is LNHDA, CDR2 SQIVND (reference sequence).

The V gene is TRBV5-1, the J gene TRBJ1-2; maybe TRBD1 (5 bases). This CDR3 has 16 residues. Germline-derived CDR1 and CDR2 are SGHRS and YFSETQ. Trimming left V 1 base short and J 1 base short, with 14 bases between. As DNA, the CDR3 is TGCGCCAGCAGCTTGTGGTCTGGGGCTGGTAACTATGGCTACACCTTC. The encoded protein is CASSLWSGAGNYGYTF.

The chain couples TRBV18 to TRBJ1-2, with D possibly being TRBD1 (6 bases). The CDR3 sequence is 15 residues long. Trimming took off 6 bases at V and 6 bases at J, with 20 bases between the two ends. The germline gives CDR1 KGHSH, CDR2 LQKENI. This CDR3 reads CASSAREGGPNGYTF. The CDR3 region has the DNA TGTGCCAGCTCCGCCCGGGAGGGGGGGCCAAATGGCTACACCTTC.

This clone was seen only once. The genes are TRBV4-3 and TRBJ1-2; 12 bases are shared with TRBD1. This CDR3 has 15 amino acids. J lost 5 bases, V lost 4 bases, and 5 bases had no gene match. From germline, CDR1 is LGHNA and CDR2 YSLEER. This CDR3 reads CASSPSGQGAYGYTF. The CDR3 bases are TGCGCCAGCAGCCCCTCGGGACAGGGGGCTTATGGCTACACCTTC.

The rearrangement joins TRBV6-6 to TRBJ1-2; 10 bases agree with TRBD1. CDR1 is MNHNY, CDR2 SVGAGI, per germline (reference sequence). V gave up 4 bases and J gave up 8 bases; unmatched junction bases: 7. This CDR3 is 14 amino acids long. The CDR3 spells CASSSRQGADGYTF. CDR3 in DNA: TGTGCCAGCAGTTCGCGACAGGGGGCGGACGGCTACACCTTC.

J is TRBJ2-3 and V is TRBV10-3; D remains ambiguous. V was shortened by 4 bases and J by 1 base, with 6 bases between the two germline ends. CDR1 is ENHRY, CDR2 SYGVKD, per germline. CDR3 size: 13 residues. The CDR3 region has the DNA TGTGCCATCAGTGGAGCCGGCACAGATACGCAGTATTTT. Protein sequence: CAISGAGTDTQYF.

This clone has just a few counts. The gene calls are TRBV18 and TRBJ1-1; D might be TRBD1 (6 bases). This CDR3 has 15 residues. The V gene's germline CDR1 is KGHSH and CDR2 LQKENI. Trimming took off 4 bases at V and 4 bases at J, with 16 bases between the two ends. The CDR3 loop reads CASSRIQGQVTEAFF. CDR3 DNA: TGTGCCAGCTCACGGATCCAGGGGCAAGTCACTGAAGCTTTCTTT.

The chain is built from TRBV19 and TRBJ2-3, with D possibly matching TRBD1 (5 bases). Germline CDR1 reads LNHDA; CDR2 reads SQIVND (reference sequence). Trimming left V 1 base short and J 0 bases short, with 11 bases between. The CDR3 covers 16 residues. CDR3: CASSIGADTSTDTQYF. The CDR3 coding sequence is TGTGCCAGTAGTATAGGGGCGGACACGAGCACAGATACGCAGTATTTT.

V is TRBV5-5 and J is TRBJ1-2, with unresolved D. V was clipped by 4 bases and J by 8 bases, with 12 bases between them. CDR1 is SGHKS and CDR2 is YYEKEE in the germline V gene (reference sequence). The CDR3 spans 12 residues. The CDR3 DNA follows: TGTGCCAGCAGCCGCTCGGGGTCCGGCTACACCTTC. Translation gives CASSRSGSGYTF.

The chain recombines TRBV7-8 with TRBJ1-1; no firm D call. The CDR3 length is 15 residues. Looked up from germline, CDR1 is SGHVS and CDR2 is FQNEAQ. V lost 5 bases, J lost 0 bases, and 13 bases lay in between. CDR3 nucleotide sequence: TGTGCCAGCAGCGTCGCCGGACTAATGAACACTGAAGCTTTCTTT. Its translation: CASSVAGLMNTEAFF.

Here the CDR3 reads CASRLDRAMNTEAFF. CDR3 DNA sequence: TGTGCCAGCAGGCTTGACAGGGCCATGAACACTGAAGCTTTCTTT. The J gene is TRBJ1-1, the V gene TRBV6-5, with 7 bases identical to TRBD1. The CDR3 consists of 15 residues. Per the germline V gene, CDR1 is MNHEY and CDR2 is SVGAGI. The V gene end was trimmed by 6 bases and the J gene end by 0 bases; junction bases not matched to a gene: 7.

This sequence joins TRBV3-1 (or the pseudogene TRBV3-2) and TRBJ1-2; 8 bases fit TRBD1. The germline V gene encodes CDR1 LGHDT and CDR2 YNNKEL (reference sequence). This CDR3 is 14 amino acids long. J gave up 6 bases and V 4 bases, and 7 bases lay outside the gene matches. DNA for the CDR3: TGTGCCAGCAGCCGAGACAGGGGCTCCAATGGCTACACCTTC. This encodes CASSRDRGSNGYTF.

This chain links TRBV2 with TRBJ2-2; TRBD2 might be the D (5 bases). The CDR3 is 13 amino acids. V dropped 5 bases and J dropped 7 bases, with 11 bases sitting between them. The germline gives CDR1 SNHLY, CDR2 FYNNEI. The CDR3 coding sequence is TGTGCCAGCAGTTTGGAGGATGTCGGGGAGCTGTTTTTT. The encoded protein is CASSLEDVGELFF.

This clone was detected only a few times. The chain uses TRBV3-1 (or the pseudogene TRBV3-2) and TRBJ1-2; 9 bases map to TRBD1. This CDR3 has 14 amino acids. With 1 base clipped from V and 8 bases from J, the junction kept 5 bases outside the gene matches. From germline, CDR1 is LGHDT and CDR2 YNNKEL (reference sequence). CDR3 nucleotides: TGTGCCAGCAGCCAAGCGGGACAGGGAACCGGCTACACCTTC. It is translated as CASSQAGQGTGYTF.

The chain recombines TRBV5-1 with TRBJ1-2; TRBD1 aligns across 8 bases. V lost 1 base to trimming and J lost 4 bases; unmatched junction nucleotides: 9. CDR1 and CDR2 from the germline V gene are SGHRS and YFSETQ. CDR3 length: 16 amino acids. The CDR3 bases are TGCGCCAGCAGCTTGAGCCTGGGACAGGAGAGCTATGGCTACACCTTC. Its translation: CASSLSLGQESYGYTF. The whole variable domain, filled in from reference TRBV5-1 and TRBJ1-2, reads KAGVTQTPRYLIKTRGQQVTLSCSPISGHRSVSWYQQTPGQGLQFLFEYFSETQRNKGNFPGRFSGRQFSNSRSEMNVSTLELGDSALYLCASSLSLGQESYGYTFGSGTRLTVV.